Sequencing of this T cell receptor beta chain was carried out in a study of blood T cells in healthy people across ages. For the second PCR, which ran for about 7 to 11 cycles, a sample-barcoded 5' primer and a J-beta primer mix were used. Template switching added a 12-random-nucleotide identifier to every cDNA molecule. One entry per CDR3 protein results from TCRdb running MiXCR on the 5' RACE reads. Among hundreds of thousands of distinct CDR3 sequences listed, roughly 25% were seen once. Trimming took off 5 bases at V and 0 bases at J, with 16 bases between the two ends. CDR1 is SGHTA and CDR2 is FQGNSA in the germline V gene. The CDR3 contains 17 residues. This sample also appeared in a second study, on T cells of mothers and their children. As that study records: A few healthy Caucasian mothers and their six children donated. Sequencing returned over 10 million TCR beta CDR3 reads per mother and several million per child.

The gene calls are TRBV7-2 and TRBJ1-4; possible D gene TRBD1, 6 bases. Material for sequencing was blood. This TCR came from a boy between 5 and 17 years old in good health. The CDR3 DNA sequence: TGTGCCAGCAGCCTTAAGAGGGGGGACACAACTAATGAAAAACTGTTTTTT. This sequence encodes CASSLKRGDTTNEKLFF.